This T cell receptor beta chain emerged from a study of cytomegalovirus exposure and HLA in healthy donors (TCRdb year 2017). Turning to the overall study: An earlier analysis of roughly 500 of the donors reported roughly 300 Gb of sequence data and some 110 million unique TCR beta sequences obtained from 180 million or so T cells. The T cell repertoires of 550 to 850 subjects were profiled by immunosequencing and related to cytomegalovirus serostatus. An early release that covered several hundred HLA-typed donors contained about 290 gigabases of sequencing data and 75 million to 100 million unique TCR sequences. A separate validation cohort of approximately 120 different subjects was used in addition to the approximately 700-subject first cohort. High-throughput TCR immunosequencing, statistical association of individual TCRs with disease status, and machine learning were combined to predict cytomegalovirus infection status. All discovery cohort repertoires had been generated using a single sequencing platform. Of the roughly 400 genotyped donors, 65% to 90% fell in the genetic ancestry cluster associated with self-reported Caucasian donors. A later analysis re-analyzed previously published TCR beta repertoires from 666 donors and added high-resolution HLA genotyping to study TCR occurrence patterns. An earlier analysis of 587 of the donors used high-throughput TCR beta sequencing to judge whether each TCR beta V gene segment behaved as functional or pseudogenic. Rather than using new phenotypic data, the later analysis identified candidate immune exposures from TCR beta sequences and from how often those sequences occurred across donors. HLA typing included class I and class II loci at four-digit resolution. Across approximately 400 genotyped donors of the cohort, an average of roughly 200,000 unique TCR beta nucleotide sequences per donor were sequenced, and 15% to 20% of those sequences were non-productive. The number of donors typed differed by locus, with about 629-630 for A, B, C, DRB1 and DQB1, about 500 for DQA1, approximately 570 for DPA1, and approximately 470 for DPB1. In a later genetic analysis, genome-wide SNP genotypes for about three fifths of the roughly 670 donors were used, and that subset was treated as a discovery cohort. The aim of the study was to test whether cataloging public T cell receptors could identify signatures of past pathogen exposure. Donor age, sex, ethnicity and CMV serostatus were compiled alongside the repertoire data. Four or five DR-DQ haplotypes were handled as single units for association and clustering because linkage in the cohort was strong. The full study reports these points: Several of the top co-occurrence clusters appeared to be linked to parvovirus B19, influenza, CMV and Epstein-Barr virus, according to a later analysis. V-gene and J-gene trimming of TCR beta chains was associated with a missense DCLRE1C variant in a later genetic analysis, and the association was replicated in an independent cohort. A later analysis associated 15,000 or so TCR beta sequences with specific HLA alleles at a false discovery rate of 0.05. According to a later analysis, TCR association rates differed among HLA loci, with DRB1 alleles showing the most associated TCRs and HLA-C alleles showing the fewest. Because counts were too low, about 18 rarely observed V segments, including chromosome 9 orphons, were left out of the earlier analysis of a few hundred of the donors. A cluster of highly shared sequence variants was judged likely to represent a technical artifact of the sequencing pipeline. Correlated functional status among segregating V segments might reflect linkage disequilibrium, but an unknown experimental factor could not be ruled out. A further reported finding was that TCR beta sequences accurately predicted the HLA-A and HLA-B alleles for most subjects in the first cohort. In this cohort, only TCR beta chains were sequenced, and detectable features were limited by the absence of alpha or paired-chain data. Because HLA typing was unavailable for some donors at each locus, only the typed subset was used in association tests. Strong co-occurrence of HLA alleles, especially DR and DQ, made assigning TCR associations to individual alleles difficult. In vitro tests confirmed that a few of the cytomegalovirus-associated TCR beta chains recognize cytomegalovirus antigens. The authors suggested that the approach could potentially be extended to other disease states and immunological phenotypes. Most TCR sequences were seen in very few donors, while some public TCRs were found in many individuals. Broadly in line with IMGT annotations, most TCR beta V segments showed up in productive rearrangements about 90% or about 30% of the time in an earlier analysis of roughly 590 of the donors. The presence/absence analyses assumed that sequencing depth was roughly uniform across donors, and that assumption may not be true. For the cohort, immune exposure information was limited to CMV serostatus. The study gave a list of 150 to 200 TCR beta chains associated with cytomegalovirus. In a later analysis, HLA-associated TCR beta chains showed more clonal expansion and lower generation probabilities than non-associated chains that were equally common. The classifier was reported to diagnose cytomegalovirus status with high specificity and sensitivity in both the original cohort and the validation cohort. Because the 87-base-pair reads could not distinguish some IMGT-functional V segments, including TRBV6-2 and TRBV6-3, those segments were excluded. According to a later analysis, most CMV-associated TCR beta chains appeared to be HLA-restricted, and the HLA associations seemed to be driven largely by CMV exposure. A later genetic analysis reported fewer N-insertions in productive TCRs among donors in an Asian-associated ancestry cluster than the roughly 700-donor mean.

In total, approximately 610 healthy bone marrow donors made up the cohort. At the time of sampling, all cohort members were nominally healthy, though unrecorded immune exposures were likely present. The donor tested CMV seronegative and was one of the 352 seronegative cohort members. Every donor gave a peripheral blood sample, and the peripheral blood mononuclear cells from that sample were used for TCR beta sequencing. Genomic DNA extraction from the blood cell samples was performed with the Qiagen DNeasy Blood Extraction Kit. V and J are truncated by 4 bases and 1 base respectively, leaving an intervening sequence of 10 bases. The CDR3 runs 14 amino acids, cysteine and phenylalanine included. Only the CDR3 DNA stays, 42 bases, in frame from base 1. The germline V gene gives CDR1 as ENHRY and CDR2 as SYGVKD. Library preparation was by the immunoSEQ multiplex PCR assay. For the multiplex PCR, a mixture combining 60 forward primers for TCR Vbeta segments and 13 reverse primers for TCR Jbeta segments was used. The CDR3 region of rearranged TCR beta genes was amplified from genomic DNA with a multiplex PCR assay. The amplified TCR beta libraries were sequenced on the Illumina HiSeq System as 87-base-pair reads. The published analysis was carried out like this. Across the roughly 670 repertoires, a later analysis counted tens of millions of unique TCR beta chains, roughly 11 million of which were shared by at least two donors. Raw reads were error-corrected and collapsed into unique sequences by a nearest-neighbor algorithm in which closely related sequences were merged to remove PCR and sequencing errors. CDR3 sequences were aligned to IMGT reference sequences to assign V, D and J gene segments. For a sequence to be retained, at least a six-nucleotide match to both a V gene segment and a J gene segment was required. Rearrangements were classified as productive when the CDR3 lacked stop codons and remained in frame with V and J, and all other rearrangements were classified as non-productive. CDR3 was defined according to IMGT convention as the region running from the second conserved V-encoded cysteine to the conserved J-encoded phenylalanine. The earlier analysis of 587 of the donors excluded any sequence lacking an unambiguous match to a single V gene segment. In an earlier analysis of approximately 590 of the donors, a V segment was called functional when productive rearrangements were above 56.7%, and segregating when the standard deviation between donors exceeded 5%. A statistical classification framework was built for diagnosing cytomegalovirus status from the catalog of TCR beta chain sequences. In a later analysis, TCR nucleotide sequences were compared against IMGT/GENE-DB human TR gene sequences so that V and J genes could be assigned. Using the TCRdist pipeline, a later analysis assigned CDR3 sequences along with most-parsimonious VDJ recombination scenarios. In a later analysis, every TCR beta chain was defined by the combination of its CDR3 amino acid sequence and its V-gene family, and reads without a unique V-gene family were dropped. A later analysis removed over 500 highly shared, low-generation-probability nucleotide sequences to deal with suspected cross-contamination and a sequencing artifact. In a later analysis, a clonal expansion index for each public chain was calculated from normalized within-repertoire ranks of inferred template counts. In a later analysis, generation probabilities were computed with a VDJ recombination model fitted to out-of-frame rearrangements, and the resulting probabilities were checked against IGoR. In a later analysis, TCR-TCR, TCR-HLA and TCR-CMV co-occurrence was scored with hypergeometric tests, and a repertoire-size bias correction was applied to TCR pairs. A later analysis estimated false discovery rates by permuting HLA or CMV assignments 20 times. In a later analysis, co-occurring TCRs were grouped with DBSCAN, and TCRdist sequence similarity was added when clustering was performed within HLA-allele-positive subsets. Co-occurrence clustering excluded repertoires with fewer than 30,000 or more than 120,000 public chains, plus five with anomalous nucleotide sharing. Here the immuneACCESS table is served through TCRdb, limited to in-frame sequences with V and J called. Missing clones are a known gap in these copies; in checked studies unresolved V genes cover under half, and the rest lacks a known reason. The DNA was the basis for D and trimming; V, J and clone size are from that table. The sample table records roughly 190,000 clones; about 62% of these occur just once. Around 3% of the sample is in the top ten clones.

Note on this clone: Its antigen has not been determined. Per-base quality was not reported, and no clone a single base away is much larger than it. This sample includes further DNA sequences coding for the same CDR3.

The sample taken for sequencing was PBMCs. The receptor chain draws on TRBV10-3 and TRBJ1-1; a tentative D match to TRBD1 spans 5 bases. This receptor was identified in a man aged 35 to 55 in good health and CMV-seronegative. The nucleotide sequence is TGTGCCATCAGTGGGCAGGGAGGGAACACTGAAGCTTTCTTT. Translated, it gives CAISGQGGNTEAFF.